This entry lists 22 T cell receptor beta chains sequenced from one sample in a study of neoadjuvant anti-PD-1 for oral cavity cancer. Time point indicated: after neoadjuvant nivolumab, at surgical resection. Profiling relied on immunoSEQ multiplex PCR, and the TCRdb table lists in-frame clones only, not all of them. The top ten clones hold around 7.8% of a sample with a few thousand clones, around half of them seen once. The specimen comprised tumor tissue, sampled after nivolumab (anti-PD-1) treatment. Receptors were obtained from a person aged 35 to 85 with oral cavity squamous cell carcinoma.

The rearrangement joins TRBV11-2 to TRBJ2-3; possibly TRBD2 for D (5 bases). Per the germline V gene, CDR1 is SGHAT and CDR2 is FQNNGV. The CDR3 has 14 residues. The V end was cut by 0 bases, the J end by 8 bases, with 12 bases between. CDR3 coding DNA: TGTGCCAGCAGCTTAGAAAGCGGTCGGGGTACGCAGTATTTT. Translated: CASSLESGRGTQYF.

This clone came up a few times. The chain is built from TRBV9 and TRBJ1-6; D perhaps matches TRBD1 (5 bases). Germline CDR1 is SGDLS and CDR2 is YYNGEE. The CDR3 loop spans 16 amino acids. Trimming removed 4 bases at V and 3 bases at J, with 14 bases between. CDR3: CASSLSTAGYNSPLHF. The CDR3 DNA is TGTGCCAGCAGCCTTTCGACAGCGGGCTATAATTCACCCCTCCACTTT.

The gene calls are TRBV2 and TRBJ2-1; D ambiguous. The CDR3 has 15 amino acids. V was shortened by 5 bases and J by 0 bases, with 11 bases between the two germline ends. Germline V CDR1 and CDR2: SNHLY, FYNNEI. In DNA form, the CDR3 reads TGTGCCAGCAGTCTACAGAGGAGCTCCTACAATGAGCAGTTCTTC. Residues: CASSLQRSSYNEQFF.

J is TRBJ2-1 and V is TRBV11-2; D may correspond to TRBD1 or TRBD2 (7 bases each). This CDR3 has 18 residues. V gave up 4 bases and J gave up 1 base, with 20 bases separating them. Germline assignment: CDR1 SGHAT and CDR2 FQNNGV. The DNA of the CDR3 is TGTGCCAGCAGCTCCCAGGGGGGGCGCATGTTATCCTACAATGAGCAGTTCTTC. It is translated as CASSSQGGRMLSYNEQFF.

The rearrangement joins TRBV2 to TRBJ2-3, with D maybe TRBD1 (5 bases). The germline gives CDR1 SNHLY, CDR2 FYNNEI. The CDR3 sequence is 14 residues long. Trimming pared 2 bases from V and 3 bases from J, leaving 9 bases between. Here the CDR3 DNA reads TGTGCCAGCAGTGAAATAGGACAAACAGATACGCAGTATTTT. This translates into CASSEIGQTDTQYF. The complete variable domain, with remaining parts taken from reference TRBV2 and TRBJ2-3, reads EPEVTQTPSHQVTQMGQEVILRCVPISNHLYFYWYRQILGQKVEFLVSFYNNEISEKSEIFDDQFSVERPDGSNFTLKIRSTKLEDSAMYFCASSEIGQTDTQYFGPGTRLTVL.

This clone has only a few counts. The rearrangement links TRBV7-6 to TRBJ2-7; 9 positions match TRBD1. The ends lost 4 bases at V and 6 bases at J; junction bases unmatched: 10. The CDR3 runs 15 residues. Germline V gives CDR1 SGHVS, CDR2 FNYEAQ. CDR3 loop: CASSSSGTGLGEQYF. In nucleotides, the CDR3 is TGTGCCAGCAGCTCATCCGGGACAGGGCTAGGCGAGCAGTACTTC.

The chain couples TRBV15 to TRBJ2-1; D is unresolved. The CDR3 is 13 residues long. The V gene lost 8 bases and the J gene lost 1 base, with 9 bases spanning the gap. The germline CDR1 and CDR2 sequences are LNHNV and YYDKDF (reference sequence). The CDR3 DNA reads TGTGCCACCGAAGGCGGTTCCTACAATGAGCAGTTCTTC. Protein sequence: CATEGGSYNEQFF.

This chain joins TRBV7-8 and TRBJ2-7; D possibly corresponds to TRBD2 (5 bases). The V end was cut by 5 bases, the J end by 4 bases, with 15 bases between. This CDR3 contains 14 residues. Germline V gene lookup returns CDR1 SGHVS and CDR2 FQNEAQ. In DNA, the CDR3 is TGTGCCAGCAGCCGCGTAGCGTTGGGATACGAGCAGTACTTC. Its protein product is CASSRVALGYEQYF.

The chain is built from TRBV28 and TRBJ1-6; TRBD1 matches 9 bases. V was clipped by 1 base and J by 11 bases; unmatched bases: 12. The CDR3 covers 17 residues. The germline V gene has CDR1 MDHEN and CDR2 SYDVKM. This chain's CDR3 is CASSLFLGTGSSPPLHF. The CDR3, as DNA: TGTGCCAGCAGTTTATTTTTGGGGACAGGGAGTAGTCCACCCCTCCACTTT.

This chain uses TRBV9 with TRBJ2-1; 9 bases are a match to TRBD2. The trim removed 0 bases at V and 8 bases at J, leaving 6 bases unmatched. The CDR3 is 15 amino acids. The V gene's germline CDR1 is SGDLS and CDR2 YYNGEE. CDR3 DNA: TGTGCCAGCAGCGTAGGCGGGAGGGGGGGGGATGAGCAGTTCTTC. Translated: CASSVGGRGGDEQFF.

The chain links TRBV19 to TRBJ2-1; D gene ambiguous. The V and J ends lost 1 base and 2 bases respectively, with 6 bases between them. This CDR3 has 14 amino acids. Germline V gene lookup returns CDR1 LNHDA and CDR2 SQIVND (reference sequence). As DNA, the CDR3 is TGTGCCAGTAGTATAGGACTCCCCTACAATGAGCAGTTCTTC. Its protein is CASSIGLPYNEQFF.

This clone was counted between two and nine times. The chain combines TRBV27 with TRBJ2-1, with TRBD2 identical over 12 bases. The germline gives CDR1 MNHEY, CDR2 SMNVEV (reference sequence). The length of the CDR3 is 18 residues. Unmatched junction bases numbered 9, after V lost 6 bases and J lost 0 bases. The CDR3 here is CASSQGLAGSSSYNEQFF. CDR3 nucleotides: TGTGCCAGCAGCCAAGGACTAGCGGGGAGCAGCTCCTACAATGAGCAGTTCTTC.

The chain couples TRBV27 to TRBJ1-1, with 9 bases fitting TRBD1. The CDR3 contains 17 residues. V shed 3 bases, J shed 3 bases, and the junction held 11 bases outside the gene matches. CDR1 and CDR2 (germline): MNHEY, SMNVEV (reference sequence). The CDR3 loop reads CASSFRTGGARDTEAFF. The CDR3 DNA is TGTGCCAGCAGTTTCAGAACAGGGGGCGCGAGGGACACTGAAGCTTTCTTT.

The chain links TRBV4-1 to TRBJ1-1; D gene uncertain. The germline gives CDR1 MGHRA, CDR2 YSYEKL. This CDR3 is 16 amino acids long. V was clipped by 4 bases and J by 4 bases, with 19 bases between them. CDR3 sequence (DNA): TGCGCCAGCAGCCGCGATAAGGACGGGAGAGGCACTGAAGCTTTCTTT. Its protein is CASSRDKDGRGTEAFF.

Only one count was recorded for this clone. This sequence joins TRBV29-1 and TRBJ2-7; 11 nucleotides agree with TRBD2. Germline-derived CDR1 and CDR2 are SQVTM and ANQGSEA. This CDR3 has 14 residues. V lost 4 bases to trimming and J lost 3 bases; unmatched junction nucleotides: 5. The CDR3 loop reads CSVGLAGGYYEQYF. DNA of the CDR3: TGCAGCGTTGGCCTAGCGGGGGGCTACTACGAGCAGTACTTC.

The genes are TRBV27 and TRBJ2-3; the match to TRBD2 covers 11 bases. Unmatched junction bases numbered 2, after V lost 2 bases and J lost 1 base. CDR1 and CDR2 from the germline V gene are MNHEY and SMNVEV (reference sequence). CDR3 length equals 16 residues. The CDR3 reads CASSLQGLAGTDTQYF. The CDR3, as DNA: TGTGCCAGCAGTTTACAGGGACTAGCGGGCACAGATACGCAGTATTTT.

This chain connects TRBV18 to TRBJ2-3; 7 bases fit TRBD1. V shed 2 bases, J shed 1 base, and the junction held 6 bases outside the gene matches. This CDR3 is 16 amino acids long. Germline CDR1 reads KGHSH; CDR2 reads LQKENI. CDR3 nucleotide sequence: TGTGCCAGCTCACCAAATCGACAGGGCCGCACAGATACGCAGTATTTT. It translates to CASSPNRQGRTDTQYF.

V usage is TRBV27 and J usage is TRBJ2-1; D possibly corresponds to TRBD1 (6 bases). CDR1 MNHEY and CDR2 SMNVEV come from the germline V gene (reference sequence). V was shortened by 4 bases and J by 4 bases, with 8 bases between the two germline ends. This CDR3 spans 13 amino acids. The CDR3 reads CASSSQGYNEQFF. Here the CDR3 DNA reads TGTGCCAGCAGTTCACAGGGATACAATGAGCAGTTCTTC.

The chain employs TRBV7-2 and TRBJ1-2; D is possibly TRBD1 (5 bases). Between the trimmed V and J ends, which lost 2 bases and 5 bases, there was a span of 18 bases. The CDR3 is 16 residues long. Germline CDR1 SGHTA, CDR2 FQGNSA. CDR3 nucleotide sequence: TGTGCCAGCAGCTTACAAGGGGCCCCCCTTCATTATGGCTACACCTTC. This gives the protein CASSLQGAPLHYGYTF.

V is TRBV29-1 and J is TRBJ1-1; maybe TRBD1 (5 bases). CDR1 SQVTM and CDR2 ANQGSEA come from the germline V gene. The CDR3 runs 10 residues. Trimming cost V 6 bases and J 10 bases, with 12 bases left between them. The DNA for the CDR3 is TGCAGCGTCACAGGATCACGAGCTTTCTTT. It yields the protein CSVTGSRAFF.

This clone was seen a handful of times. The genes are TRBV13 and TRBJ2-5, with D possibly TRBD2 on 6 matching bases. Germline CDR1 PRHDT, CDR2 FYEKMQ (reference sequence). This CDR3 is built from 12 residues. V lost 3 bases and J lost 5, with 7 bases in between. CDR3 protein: CASSLEGETQYF. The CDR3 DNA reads TGTGCCAGCAGCTTGGAGGGGGAGACCCAGTACTTC.

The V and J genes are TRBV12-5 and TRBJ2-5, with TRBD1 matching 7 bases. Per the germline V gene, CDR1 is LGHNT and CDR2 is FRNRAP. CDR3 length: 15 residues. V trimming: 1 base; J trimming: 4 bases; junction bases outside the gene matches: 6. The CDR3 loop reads CASGLGQGVSETQYF. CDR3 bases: TGTGCTAGTGGTTTGGGGCAGGGGGTGTCAGAGACCCAGTACTTC.